These 19 T cell receptor beta chains came from one sample sequenced in a study of post-analysis software for immune sequencing data. Unique molecular identifiers featured in each of the TCR beta cDNA libraries. TCRdb processed the PCR reads anew with MiXCR; each CDR3 protein has one entry. Of approximately 630,000 distinct CDR3 sequences in the sample, 55% to 70% were seen once. General observations from the study: Among 5 or 6 TRBV segments more frequent in patients than controls were TRBV5-6, TRBV5-1 and TRBV20-1.

No antigen is known for these receptors. The material sequenced was blood. The receptor source for this set is a girl aged 2-10 years with multiple sclerosis.

This chain connects TRBV3-1 to TRBJ2-5, with D maybe TRBD2 (6 bases). The J call is uncertain, as TRBJ2-1 better fits the DNA end. The V gene's germline CDR1 is LGHDT and CDR2 YNNKEL (reference sequence). This CDR3 has 20 amino acids. In DNA form, the CDR3 reads TGTGCCAGCAGCCAAGGGGCAGGAGGGCCCTCCCTAAGAGGCCAAGAGACCCAGTTCTTC. Translating gives CASSQGAGGPSLRGQETQFF.

This clonotype was detected only a few times. The chain joins TRBV27 to TRBJ1-2; 7 bases map to TRBD1. The germline CDR1 and CDR2 sequences are MNHEY and SMNVEV (reference sequence). The CDR3 loop spans 15 amino acids. With 3 bases clipped from V and 4 bases from J, the junction kept 8 bases outside the gene matches. The CDR3 protein is CASSLTGKFTYGYTF. The CDR3 DNA sequence: TGTGCCAGCAGTTTGACAGGGAAATTCACCTATGGCTACACCTTC.

Only a few counts were recorded for this clonotype. The chain is built from TRBV2 and TRBJ2-7, with 7 positions matching TRBD2. Germline V CDR1 and CDR2: SNHLY, FYNNEI. V shed 7 bases and J 0 bases; nucleotides not matched to a gene: 6. CDR3 size: 14 residues. Written as DNA, the CDR3 is TGTGCCAGCACGTCGCTAGCGGCCTCCTACGAGCAGTACTTC. Amino acid sequence: CASTSLAASYEQYF.

The rearrangement joins TRBV7-2 to TRBJ1-2; no reliable D call. The CDR3 contains 14 residues. Germline loops: CDR1 SGHTA, CDR2 FQGNSA. V lost 1 base and J lost 1, with 7 bases in between. The CDR3: CASSLGLLNYGYTF. CDR3 coding DNA: TGTGCCAGCAGCTTAGGACTCCTTAACTATGGCTACACCTTC.

The rearrangement joins TRBV24-1 to TRBJ1-1; D possibly corresponds to TRBD1 (6 bases). The germline CDR1 and CDR2 sequences are KGHDR and SFDVKD. V lost 7 bases and J 3 bases, leaving 11 bases between the germline ends. The CDR3 has 13 residues. The CDR3 is CATSQTGYTEAFF. CDR3 nucleotides: TGTGCCACCAGCCAAACAGGGTACACTGAAGCTTTCTTT.

Turning to this clonotype: A read error may explain this, as a much larger clone is one base away. The V call is TRBV5-4, the J call TRBJ2-5, with D possibly TRBD1 on 6 matching bases. Germline lookup yields CDR1 SGHNT and CDR2 YYREEE (reference sequence). V lost 5 bases to trimming and J lost 2 bases, with 10 bases between them. The CDR3 is made up of 13 amino acids. CDR3 in DNA: TGTGCCAGCAGGTTGACAGGTCAAGAGACCCAGTACTTC. Translating it yields CASRLTGQETQYF.

The chain combines TRBV2 with TRBJ2-1, with TRBD2 matching over 8 bases. Germline CDR1 reads SNHLY; CDR2 reads FYNNEI. Germline trimming cut 0 bases from V and 5 bases from J; bases unmatched to any gene: 6. The CDR3 loop spans 16 amino acids. CDR3 DNA: TGTGCCAGCAGTGAAGCTAGCGGGATGATCAACAATGAGCAGTTCTTC. It codes for CASSEASGMINNEQFF.

This clonotype was seen only a few times. The chain links TRBV20-1 to TRBJ2-3; a weak D match, TRBD1 (6 bases). Germline V gives CDR1 DFQATT, CDR2 SNEGSKA (reference sequence). This CDR3 has 14 amino acids. Trimming removed 5 bases at V and 2 bases at J, with 14 bases between. CDR3 sequence: CSAAGQPFTDTQYF. CDR3 nucleotide sequence: TGCAGTGCTGCTGGACAGCCCTTCACAGATACGCAGTATTTT.

The chain couples TRBV2 to TRBJ2-1; D could derive from TRBD1 or TRBD2 (5 bases each). Germline loops: CDR1 SNHLY, CDR2 FYNNEI. The length of the CDR3 is 14 residues. V was pared by 11 bases and J by 10 bases, with 24 bases between. Here the CDR3 reads CAGLLPGPPKEQFF. In DNA, the CDR3 is TGTGCCGGACTCCTCCCGGGACCCCCAAAGGAGCAGTTCTTC.

CDR3 in amino acids: CASRDPTGNYGYTF. The CDR3 DNA sequence: TGTGCCAGCAGGGATCCCACAGGGAACTATGGCTACACCTTC. The rearrangement joins TRBV6-6 to TRBJ1-2, with D perhaps matching TRBD1 (6 bases). V was clipped by 6 bases and J by 2 bases, with 13 bases between them. From germline, CDR1 is MNHNY and CDR2 SVGAGI (reference sequence). The CDR3 runs 14 residues.

This chain joins TRBV15 and TRBJ1-5, with D uncertain. The ends were cut back, 5 bases at V and 0 bases at J, with 14 bases in the middle. CDR3 length: 16 amino acids. Germline CDR1 LNHNV, CDR2 YYDKDF (reference sequence). The CDR3 DNA follows: TGTGCCACCAGCCGCCTGCAGTGGTATAGCAATCAGCCCCAGCATTTT. Its translation: CATSRLQWYSNQPQHF.

This sequence joins TRBV6-6 and TRBJ1-2; tentatively, D is TRBD1 (5 bases). Germline CDR1 MNHNY, CDR2 SVGAGI (reference sequence). V shed 8 bases and J shed 6 bases, with 10 bases lying between them. The length of the CDR3 is 11 residues. CDR3 sequence: CASEGTDGYTF. In DNA form, the CDR3 reads TGTGCCAGCGAAGGGACGGATGGCTACACCTTC.

The J gene is TRBJ2-2, the V gene TRBV20-1; possibly TRBD2 for D (6 bases). The CDR3 spans 16 residues. Germline values: CDR1 DFQATT, CDR2 SNEGSKA (reference sequence). Trimming stripped 6 bases from V and 0 bases from J, with 17 bases between. The chain's CDR3 is CSAREVASANTGELFF. Here the CDR3 DNA reads TGCAGTGCGAGGGAGGTGGCGAGCGCGAACACCGGGGAGCTGTTTTTT.

The chain combines TRBV20-1 with TRBJ2-1, with 11 bases aligning to TRBD2. Germline V gene sequence: CDR1 DFQATT, CDR2 SNEGSKA (reference sequence). CDR3 length: 12 amino acids. CDR3 sequence: CRTSGSRREQFF. CDR3 in DNA: TGCAGAACTAGCGGGAGTAGGAGGGAGCAGTTCTTC.

This chain joins TRBV7-9 and TRBJ2-7; 7 nucleotides align to TRBD2. The V segment lost 3 bases and the J segment 2 bases; nucleotides outside the gene matches: 4. Germline CDR1 and CDR2: SEHNR and FQNEAQ (reference sequence). The CDR3 has 14 amino acids. The CDR3 DNA follows: TGTGCCAGCAGCTTTCAGGGAGGGCCCTACGAGCAGTACTTC. Translation: CASSFQGGPYEQYF.

The CDR3 coding sequence is TGCGCCAGCAGCCTCCAAACGGGACTGTCACCGAACACCGGGGAGCTGTTTTTT. The encoded protein is CASSLQTGLSPNTGELFF. The rearrangement joins TRBV4-1 to TRBJ2-2; D is possibly TRBD2 (6 bases). The CDR3 is 18 amino acids. Per the germline V gene, CDR1 is MGHRA and CDR2 is YSYEKL. Trimming took 4 bases from V and 0 from J, leaving 18 bases between them.

V gene TRBV25-1 combines with J gene TRBJ2-5; TRBD1 matches at 8 bases. The ends lost 6 bases at V and 5 bases at J; junction bases unmatched: 11. Germline V gene sequence: CDR1 MGHDK, CDR2 SYGVNS. This CDR3 region has 15 residues. DNA of the CDR3: TGTGCCAGCAGGACCACCAGGGGGCCGCGGGAGACCCAGTACTTC. Its translation: CASRTTRGPRETQYF.

Turning to this clonotype: The germline gene is not matched at one end of the junction; a read error may be the cause. The J gene is TRBJ2-1, the V gene TRBV20-1; D assignment may be TRBD1 or TRBD2 (5 bases each). CDR3 length: 15 residues. Germline CDR1 and CDR2: DFQATT and SNEGSKA (reference sequence). This CDR3 is CSANDGADSYSEQFF. CDR3 coding DNA: TGCAGTGCTAATGACGGGGCAGACTCCTACAGTGAGCAGTTCTTC.

This clonotype occurred a few times. The chain recombines TRBV7-2 with TRBJ2-4; 9 bases are shared with TRBD1. TRBJ2-5 explains the end of the DNA better; the J call may be wrong. The CDR3 is made up of 14 amino acids. Germline CDR1 and CDR2: SGHTA and FQGNSA. The CDR3 bases are TGTGCCAGCAGCCTAGGGACAGGGACAGAGACCCAGTACTTC. It encodes CASSLGTGTETQYF.